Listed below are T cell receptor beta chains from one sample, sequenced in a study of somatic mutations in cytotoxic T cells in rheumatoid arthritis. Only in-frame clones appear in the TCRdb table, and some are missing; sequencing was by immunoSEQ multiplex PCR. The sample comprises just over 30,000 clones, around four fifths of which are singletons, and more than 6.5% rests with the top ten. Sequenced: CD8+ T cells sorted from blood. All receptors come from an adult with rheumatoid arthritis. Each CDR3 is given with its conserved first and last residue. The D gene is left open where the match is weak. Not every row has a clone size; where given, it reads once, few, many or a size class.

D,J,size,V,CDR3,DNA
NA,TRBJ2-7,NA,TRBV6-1,CASSEAGSASYEQYF,TGTGCCAGCAGTGAAGCGGGTTCCGCCTCCTACGAGCAGTACTTC
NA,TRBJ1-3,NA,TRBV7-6,CASSLPTSGNTIYF,TGTGCCAGCAGCTTACCGACCTCTGGAAACACCATATATTTT
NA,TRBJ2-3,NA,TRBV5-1,CASSLRHYSTDTQYF,TGCGCCAGCAGCTTGAGGCATTATAGCACAGATACGCAGTATTTT
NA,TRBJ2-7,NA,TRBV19,CASSPRGTSSLLEQYF,TGTGCCAGTAGTCCGAGGGGGACATCTTCTCTACTTGAGCAGTACTTC
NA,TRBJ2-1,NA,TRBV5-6,CASSPARGLNEQFF,TGTGCCAGCAGCCCCGCGCGGGGCCTGAATGAGCAGTTCTTC
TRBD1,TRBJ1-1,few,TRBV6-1,CASTLRTGSTEAFF,TGTGCCAGCACCCTTAGGACAGGGAGTACTGAAGCTTTCTTT
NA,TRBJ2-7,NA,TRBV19,CASSHVGSSYEQYF,TGTGCCAGTAGTCATGTAGGCAGCTCCTACGAGCAGTACTTC
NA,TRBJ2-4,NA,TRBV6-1,CASSANQGWGKNIQYF,TGTGCCAGCAGTGCCAATCAGGGATGGGGCAAAAACATTCAGTACTTC
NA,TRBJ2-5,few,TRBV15,CATSRDWGETQYF,TGTGCCACCAGCAGAGATTGGGGAGAGACCCAGTACTTC
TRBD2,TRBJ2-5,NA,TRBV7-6,CASSLSIAGGLKTQYF,TGTGCCAGCAGCCTCTCCATAGCGGGGGGGCTGAAGACCCAGTACTTC
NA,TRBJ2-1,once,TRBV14,CASSPSGGSYNEQFF,TGTGCCAGCAGTCCGTCTGGCGGGTCCTACAATGAGCAGTTCTTC
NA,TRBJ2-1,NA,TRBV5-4,CASSFGWNEQFF,TGTGCCAGCAGCTTTGGCTGGAATGAGCAGTTCTTC
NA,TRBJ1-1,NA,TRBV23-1,CAPRVRVSEAFF,TGCGCCCCTAGGGTCAGGGTCTCTGAAGCTTTCTTT
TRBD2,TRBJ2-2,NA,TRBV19,CASSSGRYTGELFF,TGTGCCAGTAGTAGCGGGAGGTACACCGGGGAGCTGTTTTTT
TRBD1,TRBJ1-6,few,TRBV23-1,CASSQSPTGGYNSPLHF,TGCGCCAGCAGTCAATCACCGACAGGGGGGTATAATTCACCCCTCCACTTT
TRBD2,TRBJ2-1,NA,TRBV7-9,CASSLAPGLAGPSQFF,TGTGCCAGCAGCTTAGCCCCGGGACTAGCGGGACCTTCTCAGTTCTTC
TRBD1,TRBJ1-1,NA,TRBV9,CASSVASSATGEAFF,TGTGCCAGCAGCGTAGCCTCGAGCGCGACAGGGGAAGCTTTCTTT
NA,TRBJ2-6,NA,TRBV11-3,CASLSRGGLSSGANVLTF,TGTGCCAGCCTTTCAAGAGGGGGACTGAGCTCTGGGGCCAACGTCCTGACTTTC
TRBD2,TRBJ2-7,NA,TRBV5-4,CASSQGLAREQYF,TGTGCCAGCAGCCAGGGACTAGCACGGGAGCAGTACTTC
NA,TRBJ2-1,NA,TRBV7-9,CASSLGDNEQFF,TGTGCCAGCAGCTTAGGCGACAATGAGCAGTTCTTC
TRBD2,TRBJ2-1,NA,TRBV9,CASSGGTSNEQFF,TGTGCCAGCAGCGGGGGGACTAGCAATGAGCAGTTCTTC
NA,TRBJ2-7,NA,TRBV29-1,CSVLGKVNEQYF,TGCAGCGTCCTGGGGAAGGTAAACGAGCAGTACTTC
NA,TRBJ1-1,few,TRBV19,CASSINREAFF,TGTGCCAGTAGTATCAATCGTGAAGCTTTCTTT
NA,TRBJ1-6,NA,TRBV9,CASSVGGGGSPLHF,TGTGCCAGCAGCGTAGGGGGGGGCGGTTCACCCCTCCACTTT